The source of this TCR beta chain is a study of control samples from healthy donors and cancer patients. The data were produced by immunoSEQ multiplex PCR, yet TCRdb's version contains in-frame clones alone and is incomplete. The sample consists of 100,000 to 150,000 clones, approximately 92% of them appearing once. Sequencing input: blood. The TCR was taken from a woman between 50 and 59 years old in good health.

CDR3 coding DNA: TGTGCCAGCAGTTCCCGCCAGGGCTATGGCTACACCTTC. It codes for CASSSRQGYGYTF. This rearrangement joins TRBV27 to TRBJ1-2; D is possibly TRBD1 (5 bases). The CDR3 has 13 residues. CDR1 and CDR2 (germline): MNHEY, SMNVEV (reference sequence). Trimming removed 4 bases at V and 4 bases at J, with 10 bases between.